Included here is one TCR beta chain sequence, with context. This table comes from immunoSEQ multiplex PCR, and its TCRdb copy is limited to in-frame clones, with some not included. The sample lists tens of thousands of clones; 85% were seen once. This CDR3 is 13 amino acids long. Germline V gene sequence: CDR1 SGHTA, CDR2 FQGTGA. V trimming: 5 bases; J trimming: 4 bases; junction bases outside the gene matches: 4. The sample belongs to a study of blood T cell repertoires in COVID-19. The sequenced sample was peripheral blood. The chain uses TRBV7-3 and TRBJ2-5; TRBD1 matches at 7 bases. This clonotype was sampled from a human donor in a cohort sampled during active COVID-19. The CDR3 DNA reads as TGTGCCAGCAGCCCTACAGGGGCAGAGACCCAGTACTTC. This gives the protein CASSPTGAETQYF.